This T cell receptor (beta chain) emerged from a study of shared clonotypes between healthy human individuals. Whole-study results and caveats: Incomplete sequencing of sorted subsets was indicated by rarefaction despite large depth. Clonotypes not shared had lower generation probabilities than those common to all four donors.

Produced via immunoSEQ multiplex PCR; TCRdb's table is partial and in-frame only. The sample holds just under 350,000 clones; 73% are singletons and the top ten take 8.5% to 12%. This clone was picked up one time. Antigen specificity is unknown. CDR1 SGHRS and CDR2 YFSETQ come from the germline V gene. This CDR3 spans 13 amino acids. Between the trimmed V and J ends, which lost 7 bases and 4 bases, there was a span of 13 bases. This chain uses TRBV5-1 with TRBJ2-3, with D possibly being TRBD1 (5 bases). Material: memory CD4+ T cells sorted from blood. Stated subset: CD45RA-negative fraction. The sequence came from a man younger than 45 in good health. The CDR3 reads CASRLGQADTQYF. CDR3 nucleotide sequence: TGCGCCAGCCGGCTGGGGCAGGCAGATACGCAGTATTTT.